This TCR beta chain was obtained from a study of multiple sclerosis patients with progressive multifocal leukoencephalopathy. General study points: Clones expanded at PML were already present before and during natalizumab. TRBV and TRBJ usage showed no common pattern when PML developed.

Stated time point: before natalizumab initiation. The T0 samples predate the first natalizumab infusion. A note on this clone: Its antigen is undetermined.

There are 16 residues in the CDR3. Germline V lookup: CDR1 SGHVS, CDR2 FNYEAQ. Trimming took 5 bases from V and 7 from J, leaving 23 bases between them. Sequencing was at survey level. Profiling relied on immunoSEQ multiplex PCR, and the TCRdb table lists in-frame clones only, not all of them. The repertoire holds under 40,000 clones, with 89% as singletons. V usage is TRBV7-6 and J usage is TRBJ1-1; D is unclear. The sample taken for sequencing was PBMCs. The clonotype originates from a human donor with multiple sclerosis. The CDR3 DNA sequence: TGTGCCAGCAGCCCCGCAGAAGGGCCACTGCGGAGTGAAGCTTTCTTT. Residues: CASSPAEGPLRSEAFF. The full variable domain, rest sourced from reference TRBV7-6 and TRBJ1-1, is GAGVSQSPRYKVTKRGQDVALRCDPISGHVSLYWYRQALGQGPEFLTYFNYEAQQDKSGLPNDRFSAERPEGSISTLTIQRTEQRDSAMYRCASSPAEGPLRSEAFFGQGTRLTVV.